The T cell receptor beta chain under discussion was sequenced for a study of T-cell memory formation after mild COVID-19. Across the whole study: Among the donors, TCR clusters were largely specific to each donor. Overall study findings and caveats: The main location of contracting CD4+ clones was CM and EM, and that of contracting CD8+ clones was EMRA.

Constant-segment primers served in 5'RACE that generated TCR alpha and TCR beta cDNA libraries bearing sample barcodes and UMIs. MiXCR was run by TCRdb on the 5' RACE reads, yielding one entry per CDR3 protein. This sample yields 300,000 to 350,000 distinct CDR3 sequences, of which 15% to 20% are seen a single time; over 20% belongs to the top ten. Germline CDR1 MGHRA, CDR2 YSYEKL. The trim removed 2 bases at V and 8 bases at J, leaving 9 bases unmatched. This CDR3 spans 16 amino acids. This clonotype appeared many times. Its antigen is currently unknown. This clonotype was obtained from a young man who had mild COVID-19 (a few samples of this study predate the infection). Cell type and time point are not known. The source material was PBMCs or a T cell subset sorted from them (not recorded which). This chain connects TRBV4-1 to TRBJ2-1; 10 bases are shared with TRBD2. This chain's CDR3 is CASSQPAGGLLDEQFF. DNA of the CDR3: TGCGCCAGCAGCCAACCAGCGGGGGGGCTCTTGGATGAGCAGTTCTTC.